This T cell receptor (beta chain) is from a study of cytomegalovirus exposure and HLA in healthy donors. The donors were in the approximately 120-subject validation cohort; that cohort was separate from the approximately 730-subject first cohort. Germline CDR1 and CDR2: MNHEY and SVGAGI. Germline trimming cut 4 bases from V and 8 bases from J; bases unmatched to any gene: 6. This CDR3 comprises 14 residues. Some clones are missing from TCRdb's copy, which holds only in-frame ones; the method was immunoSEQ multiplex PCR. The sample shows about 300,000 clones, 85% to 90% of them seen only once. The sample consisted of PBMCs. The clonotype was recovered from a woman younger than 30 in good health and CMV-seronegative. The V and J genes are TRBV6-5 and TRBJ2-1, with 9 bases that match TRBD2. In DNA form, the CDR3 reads TGTGCCAGCAGTTGGGCGGGAGGGCCGCATGAGCAGTTCTTC. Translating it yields CASSWAGGPHEQFF.